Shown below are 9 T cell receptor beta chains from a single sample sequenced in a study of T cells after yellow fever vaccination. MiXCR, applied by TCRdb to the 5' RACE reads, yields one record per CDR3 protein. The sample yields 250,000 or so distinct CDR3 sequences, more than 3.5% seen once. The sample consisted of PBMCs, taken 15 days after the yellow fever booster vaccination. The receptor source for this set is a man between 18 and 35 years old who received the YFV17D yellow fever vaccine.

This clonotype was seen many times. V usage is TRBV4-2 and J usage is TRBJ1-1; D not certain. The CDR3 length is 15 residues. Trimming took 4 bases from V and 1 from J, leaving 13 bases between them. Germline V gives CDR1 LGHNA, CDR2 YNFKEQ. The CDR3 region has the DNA TGTGCCAGCAGCCCCCAGCATGTGGGGAACACTGAAGCTTTCTTT. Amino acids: CASSPQHVGNTEAFF.

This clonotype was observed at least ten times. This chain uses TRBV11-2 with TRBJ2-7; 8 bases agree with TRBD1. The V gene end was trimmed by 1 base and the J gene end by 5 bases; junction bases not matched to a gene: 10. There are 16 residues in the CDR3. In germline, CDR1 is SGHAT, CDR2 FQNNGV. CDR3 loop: CASSLGATGAGHEQYF. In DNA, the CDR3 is TGTGCCAGCAGCTTAGGGGCGACAGGGGCCGGCCACGAGCAGTACTTC.

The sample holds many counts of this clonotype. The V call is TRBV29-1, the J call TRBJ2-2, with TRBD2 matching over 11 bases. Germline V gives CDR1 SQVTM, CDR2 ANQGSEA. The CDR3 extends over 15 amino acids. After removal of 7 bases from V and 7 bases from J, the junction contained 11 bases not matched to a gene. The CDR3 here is CSARRWTSGRGELFF. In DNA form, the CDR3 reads TGCAGCGCCCGTCGGTGGACTAGCGGGCGCGGGGAGCTGTTTTTT.

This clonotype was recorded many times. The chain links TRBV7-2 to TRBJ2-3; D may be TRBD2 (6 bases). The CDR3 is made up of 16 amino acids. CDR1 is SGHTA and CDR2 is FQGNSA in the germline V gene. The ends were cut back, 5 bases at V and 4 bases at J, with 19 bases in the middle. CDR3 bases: TGTGCCAGCAGCGTCAGCCCGTCGGGGGACGCAGATACGCAGTATTTT. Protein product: CASSVSPSGDADTQYF. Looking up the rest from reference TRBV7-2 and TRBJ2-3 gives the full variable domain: GAGVSQSPSNKVTEKGKDVELRCDPISGHTALYWYRQSLGQGLEFLIYFQGNSAPDKSGLPSDRFSAERTGGSVSTLTIQRTQQEDSAVYLCASSVSPSGDADTQYFGPGTRLTVL.

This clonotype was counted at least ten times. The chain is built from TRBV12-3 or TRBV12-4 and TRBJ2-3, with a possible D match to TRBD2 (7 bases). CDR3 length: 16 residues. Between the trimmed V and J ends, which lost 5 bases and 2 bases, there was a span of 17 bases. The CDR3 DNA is TGTGCCAGCAGTGATTGGAGGGGGGGCTTCACAGATACGCAGTATTTT. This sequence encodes CASSDWRGGFTDTQYF.

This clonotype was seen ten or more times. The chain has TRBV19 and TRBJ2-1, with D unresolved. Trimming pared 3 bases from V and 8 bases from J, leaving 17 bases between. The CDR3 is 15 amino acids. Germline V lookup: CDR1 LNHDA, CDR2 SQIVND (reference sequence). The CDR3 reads CASSIGESRPHEQFF. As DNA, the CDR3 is TGTGCCAGTAGTATCGGCGAGTCCCGTCCACATGAGCAGTTCTTC.

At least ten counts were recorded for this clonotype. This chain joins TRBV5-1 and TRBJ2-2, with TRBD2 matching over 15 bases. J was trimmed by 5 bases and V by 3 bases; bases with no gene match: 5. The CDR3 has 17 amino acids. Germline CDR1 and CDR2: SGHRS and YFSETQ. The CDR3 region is CASSSGLAGGRTGELFF. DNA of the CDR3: TGCGCCAGCAGCTCGGGACTAGCGGGGGGACGTACCGGGGAGCTGTTTTTT.

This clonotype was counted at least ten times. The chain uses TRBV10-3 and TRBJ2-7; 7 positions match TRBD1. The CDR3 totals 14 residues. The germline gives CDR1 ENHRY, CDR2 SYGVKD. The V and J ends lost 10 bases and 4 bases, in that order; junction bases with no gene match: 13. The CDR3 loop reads CATVAGDRLYEQYV. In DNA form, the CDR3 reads TGTGCCACCGTGGCCGGGGACAGATTGTACGAGCAGTACGTC.

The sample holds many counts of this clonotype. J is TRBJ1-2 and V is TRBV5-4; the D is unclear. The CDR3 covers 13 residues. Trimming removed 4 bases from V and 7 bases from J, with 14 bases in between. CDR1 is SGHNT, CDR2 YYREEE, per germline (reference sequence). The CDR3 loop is CASSPLGFSGYTF. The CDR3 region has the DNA TGTGCCAGCAGCCCCCTGGGGTTTAGTGGCTACACCTTC.